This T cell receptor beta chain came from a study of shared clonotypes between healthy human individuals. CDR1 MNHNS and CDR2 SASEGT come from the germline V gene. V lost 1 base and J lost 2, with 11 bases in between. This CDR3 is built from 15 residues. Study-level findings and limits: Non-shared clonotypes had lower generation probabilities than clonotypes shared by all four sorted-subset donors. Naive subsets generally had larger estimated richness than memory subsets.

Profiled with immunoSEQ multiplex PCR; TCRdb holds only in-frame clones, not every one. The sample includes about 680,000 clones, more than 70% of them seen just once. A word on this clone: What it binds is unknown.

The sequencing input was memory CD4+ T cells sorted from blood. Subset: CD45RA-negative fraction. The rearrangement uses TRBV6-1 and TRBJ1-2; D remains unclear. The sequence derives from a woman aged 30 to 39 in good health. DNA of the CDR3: TGTGCCAGCAGTGAAGTTGGAGGGAACAACTATGGCTACACCTTC. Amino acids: CASSEVGGNNYGYTF.